These T cell receptor beta chains were read from a single sample in a study of identical twins. TCRdb redid the calling of the 5' RACE reads with MiXCR, one entry per CDR3 protein. The sample consists of roughly 710,000 distinct CDR3 sequences, roughly 6% of them appearing once. The sample taken for sequencing was naive T cells sorted from blood. The receptors derive from a man younger than 35 in good health. Each CDR3 is given with its conserved first and last residue. Each record gives: V gene, J gene, CDR3 protein.

TRBV5-1	TRBJ2-2	CASSQKPANTGELFF
TRBV7-9	TRBJ2-1	CASSPTPAGEDEQFF
TRBV25-1	TRBJ2-3	CASSEMGLGTDTQYF
TRBV20-1	TRBJ2-1	CSARASGYNEQFF
TRBV11-2	TRBJ2-1	CASLGSIDEQFF
TRBV9	TRBJ1-2	CASSVESMDYGYTF
TRBV29-1	TRBJ2-3	CSVATKATDTQYF
TRBV20-1	TRBJ2-4	CSARPPQGVYIQYF
TRBV16	TRBJ1-6	CASSLTHRQLNSPLHF
TRBV20-1	TRBJ1-1	CSAPNGRINTEAFF
TRBV20-1	TRBJ2-1	CRRGGLDEQFF
TRBV20-1	TRBJ2-3	CSAHSGRGSTDTQYF
TRBV5-5	TRBJ2-2	CASSRTTNTGELFF
TRBV10-3	TRBJ2-6	CAISEFPGSGANVLTF
TRBV5-1	TRBJ1-1	CASSLERVTEAFF
TRBV12-3/TRBV12-4	TRBJ2-3	CASTRGLGGDTQYF
TRBV12-3/TRBV12-4	TRBJ2-3	CASSFRRASADTQYF
TRBV12-3/TRBV12-4	TRBJ1-1	CASSWGRDTEAFF
TRBV7-9	TRBJ2-3	CASSSMLGRPSTDTQYF
TRBV10-3	TRBJ2-2	CATVSGNTGELFF
TRBV11-2	TRBJ2-5	CASVLAGDTGETQYF
TRBV29-1	TRBJ2-7	CSVWTGGIYEQYF
TRBV6-1	TRBJ2-1	CASSLTGVYNEQFF
TRBV20-1	TRBJ2-5	CSALLAGAETQYF
TRBV11-3	TRBJ2-5	CASSYLSLTSGQETQYF
TRBV7-2	TRBJ2-1	CASSLSPFASSYNEQFF
TRBV6-4	TRBJ2-1	CASSDSGYEQFF
TRBV29-1	TRBJ2-1	CSVWTSREQFF
TRBV12-3/TRBV12-4	TRBJ1-5	CASQDRVSNQPQHF
TRBV20-1	TRBJ2-3	CSAPRRVSADTQYF
TRBV12-3/TRBV12-4	TRBJ2-5	CASSSWGAGETQYF
TRBV10-3	TRBJ1-2	CAINGYGTHYGYTF
TRBV4-1	TRBJ2-3	CASSNSGIGDTQYF
TRBV5-6	TRBJ1-1	CASSAMTVSNTEAFF
TRBV6-2/TRBV6-3	TRBJ1-5	CAIGTGDSNQPQHF
TRBV10-3	TRBJ2-1	CAIRGESSYNEQFF
TRBV24-1	TRBJ2-2	CATSHGTGGETGELFF
TRBV5-5	TRBJ2-1	CASSSHAAWDEQFF
TRBV7-9	TRBJ1-2	CASSLGRTYGYTF